This T cell receptor (beta chain) is from a study of response to subunit inactivated influenza vaccine. Points from the study as a whole: Each seasonal influenza vaccination recruits few new T cells, the authors suggested.

Germline V CDR1 and CDR2: SGHTA, FQGNSA. Trimming cost V 2 bases and J 10 bases, with 15 bases left between them. CDR3 length equals 14 residues. Points on this clonotype: Its antigen remains unknown.

TCRdb called the RT-PCR reads again in MiXCR, with one record for every CDR3 protein. This repertoire shows fewer than 750,000 distinct CDR3 sequences, approximately 15% found once; its top ten account for 11%. The chain carries TRBV7-2 and TRBJ2-1, with D possibly TRBD1 on 6 matching bases. The sequence was collected from a man in his forties or fifties who received an inactivated influenza vaccine. The starting material was PBMCs from blood, obtained less than 13 days after vaccination. CDR3 coding DNA: TGTGCCAGCAGCTTAAGGCGACAGGTGGGCGAGCAGTTCTTC. It is translated as CASSLRRQVGEQFF.